The rows below give T cell receptor beta chains drawn from one sample of a study of T-cell reconstitution after alpha-beta-depleted transplantation in children. TCRdb ran MiXCR on the PCR reads and lists one entry per CDR3 protein. The table lists approximately 590,000 distinct CDR3 sequences, under 12% of them singletons. Source: PBMCs from the stem cell graft donor, taken from the stem cell graft. All receptors come from a human donor who donated a stem cell graft to a child with acute myeloid leukemia. Each CDR3 is given with its conserved first and last residue. The D gene is left open where the match is weak. The size field is filled for only some rows; it gives once, few, many or a size class.

TRBJ2-1 TRBD2 TRBV7-3 - CASSVGRPTYNEQFF TGTGCCAGCAGCGTCGGGAGGCCAACCTACAATGAGCAGTTCTTC
TRBJ2-1 TRBD2 TRBV11-1 many CASSSRTSYNEQFF TGTGCCAGCAGCTCTAGGACTAGTTACAATGAGCAGTTCTTC
TRBJ2-3 TRBD2 TRBV15 few CATSRATSGRAPFDTQYF TGTGCCACCAGCAGAGCTACTAGCGGGAGGGCCCCTTTTGATACGCAGTATTTT
TRBJ2-3 - TRBV7-2 few CASSPKYF TGTGCCAGCAGCCCCAAGTATTTT
TRBJ2-1 TRBD2 TRBV7-3 - CASSPVAGYRNEQFF TGTGCCAGCAGCCCCGTAGCGGGATATCGGAATGAGCAGTTCTTC
TRBJ2-5 - TRBV20-1 - CSARASLPSKARETQYF TGCAGTGCTAGAGCTAGTCTGCCCTCTAAGGCGAGGGAGACCCAGTACTTC
TRBJ1-1 - TRBV7-3 many CASSDRQHTEAFF TGTGCCAGCAGCGACCGACAGCACACTGAAGCTTTCTTT
TRBJ2-1 TRBD2 TRBV10-3 - CAISEKGTSGTYNEQFF TGTGCCATCAGTGAGAAGGGGACTAGCGGGACATACAATGAGCAGTTCTTC
TRBJ1-1 TRBD1 TRBV7-2 few CASSPESGPGGEAFF TGTGCCAGCAGCCCTGAAAGTGGTCCAGGGGGTGAAGCTTTCTTT
TRBJ1-6 TRBD1 TRBV4-1 - CASSQRQGGSPLHF TGCGCCAGCAGCCAAAGACAGGGTGGTTCACCCCTCCACTTT
TRBJ2-7 - TRBV7-2 few CASSQRVSSYEQYF TGTGCCAGCAGCCAGCGGGTAAGCTCCTACGAGCAGTACTTC
TRBJ2-2 - TRBV28 - CASRRMGELFF TGTGCCAGCAGGCGGATGGGGGAGCTGTTTTTT
TRBJ1-1 TRBD1 TRBV29-1 - CSVGGQGRTEAFF TGCAGCGTTGGGGGACAGGGGCGCACTGAAGCTTTCTTT
TRBJ2-2 - TRBV6-1 few CASSDTLDGGELFF TGTGCCAGCAGTGACACCCTGGACGGCGGGGAGCTGTTTTTT
TRBJ2-1 TRBD2 TRBV7-2 few CASSLDSGRAYNEQFF TGTGCCAGCAGTTTAGATAGCGGGAGGGCCTACAATGAGCAGTTCTTC
TRBJ2-3 TRBD2 TRBV9 many CASSVRGTSGSLDTQYF TGTGCCAGCAGCGTAAGGGGGACTAGCGGGAGTTTAGATACGCAGTATTTT
TRBJ2-7 - TRBV5-1 - CASSLGGRIYEQYF TGCGCCAGCAGCTTGGGCGGGCGGATCTACGAGCAGTACTTC
TRBJ2-7 - TRBV5-1 - CASSSRGELYEQYF TGCGCCAGCAGCTCTCGAGGAGAACTCTACGAGCAGTACTTC
TRBJ2-7 - TRBV7-2 - CASSQTPGPYEQYF TGTGCCAGCAGCCAAACACCAGGCCCCTACGAGCAGTACTTC
TRBJ1-5 - TRBV24-1 many CATSDVNQPQHF TGTGCCACCAGTGATGTCAATCAGCCCCAGCATTTT
TRBJ2-1 TRBD2 TRBV7-2 many CASSLGGLAGGNEQFF TGTGCCAGCAGCTTAGGTGGTCTAGCGGGGGGAAATGAGCAGTTCTTC
TRBJ2-7 - TRBV2 - CASGSSDYEQYF TGTGCCAGCGGAAGTAGCGACTACGAGCAGTACTTC
TRBJ1-4 - TRBV30 - CAWRRGSQEKLFF TGTGCCTGGAGAAGGGGGTCTCAGGAAAAACTGTTTTTT
TRBJ1-5 - TRBV20-1 - CSAKEGSSNQPQHF TGCAGTGCCAAAGAGGGGAGTAGCAATCAGCCCCAGCATTTT
TRBJ2-4 - TRBV12-3/TRBV12-4 - CTSSLEAGQVKIAKNIQYF TGTACCAGCAGTTTAGAAGCCGGGCAGGTTAAGATAGCCAAAAACATTCAGTACTTC
TRBJ2-7 TRBD1 TRBV4-3 few CASSPSYRGETYEQYF TGCGCCAGCAGCCCAAGCTACAGGGGCGAGACCTACGAGCAGTACTTC
TRBJ1-6 - TRBV20-1 few CSARSGPSSPLHF TGCAGTGCTAGATCGGGCCCGAGTTCACCCCTCCACTTT
TRBJ1-1 TRBD1 TRBV7-3 many CASSTGQGNTEAFF TGTGCCAGCAGCACGGGACAGGGGAACACTGAAGCTTTCTTT
TRBJ2-7 TRBD2 TRBV7-2 - CASSMSGGTYEQYF TGTGCCAGCAGCATGTCCGGGGGGACCTACGAGCAGTACTTC
TRBJ1-4 - TRBV4-3 once CASSQQQGNEKLFF TGCGCCAGCAGCCAACAACAGGGTAATGAAAAACTGTTTTTT
TRBJ1-1 - TRBV29-1 - CSVARGGDTEAFF TGCAGCGTTGCCCGGGGCGGAGATACTGAAGCTTTCTTT
TRBJ2-7 - TRBV29-1 few CSVAAQGREQYF TGCAGCGTTGCTGCACAGGGCCGCGAGCAGTACTTC
TRBJ2-5 - TRBV27 - CASSLGATILQETQYF TGTGCCAGCAGTTTGGGTGCCACGATTTTACAAGAGACCCAGTACTTC
TRBJ2-1 TRBD2 TRBV20-1 many CSARDSSGSYNEQFF TGCAGTGCTAGAGATTCTAGCGGGAGTTACAATGAGCAGTTCTTC
TRBJ1-4 - TRBV4-3 - CASSQDAGTNEKLFF TGCGCCAGCAGCCAAGATGCAGGGACTAATGAAAAACTGTTTTTT
TRBJ2-3 TRBD2 TRBV5-1 few CASRLTSGRPTDTQYF TGCGCCAGCCGACTTACTAGCGGGAGACCCACAGATACGCAGTATTTT
TRBJ1-5 - TRBV15 few CATKSNNQPQHF TGTGCCACCAAAAGCAACAATCAGCCCCAGCATTTT
TRBJ2-1 - TRBV4-3 - CASSQGGARYSYNEQFF TGCGCCAGCAGCCAAGGGGGAGCCCGTTACTCCTACAATGAGCAGTTCTTC
TRBJ1-2 - TRBV20-1 many CSATDLQGGYGYTF TGCAGTGCTACCGACCTCCAGGGCGGGTATGGCTACACCTTC
TRBJ1-1 - TRBV12-3/TRBV12-4 many CASRLGPGTEAFF TGTGCCAGCCGATTGGGGCCAGGGACTGAAGCTTTCTTT
TRBJ2-1 - TRBV10-3 - CAISGADTSYNEQFF TGTGCCATCAGTGGGGCAGACACAAGCTACAATGAGCAGTTCTTC